These T cell receptor beta chains were read from a single sample in a study of OX40 agonist ivuxolimab in advanced cancers. The method was immunoSEQ multiplex PCR; TCRdb's version includes in-frame clones alone and lacks a portion of them. There are roughly 93,000 clones in the sample; roughly 89% occur only once, and around 1.5% lies in the top ten. The source was CD4+ or CD8+ T cells sorted from blood, collected in a trial of the OX40 agonist ivuxolimab. Every receptor here comes from an adult with an advanced solid tumor such as melanoma, head and neck, liver or kidney cancer. CDR3s include the opening cysteine and the closing phenylalanine or tryptophan. Fields, in order: clone size, J gene, V gene, D gene, CDR3 protein, CDR3 DNA. A D gene is named only where the DNA matches it firmly. Size is stated for part of the rows, as once, few or many counts, or as a class when the clone is expanded.

abundance: .
j_gene: TRBJ2-7
v_gene: TRBV5-4
d_gene: .
CDR3aa: CASSLSGVSEQYF
CDR3nt: TGTGCCAGCAGCTTGTCAGGGGTGTCCGAGCAGTACTTC

abundance: .
j_gene: TRBJ1-5
v_gene: TRBV28
d_gene: .
CDR3aa: CASSLGGVTQPQHF
CDR3nt: TGTGCCAGCAGTTTAGGGGGCGTGACTCAGCCCCAGCATTTT

abundance: .
j_gene: TRBJ1-5
v_gene: TRBV23-1
d_gene: TRBD1
CDR3aa: CASSGSAGTADSNQPQHF
CDR3nt: TGCGCCAGCAGTGGATCCGCCGGGACAGCTGATAGCAATCAGCCCCAGCATTTT

abundance: few
j_gene: TRBJ1-1
v_gene: TRBV4-1
d_gene: .
CDR3aa: CASSQVEGMTEAFF
CDR3nt: TGCGCCAGCAGCCAAGTCGAGGGGATGACTGAAGCTTTCTTT

abundance: .
j_gene: TRBJ2-2
v_gene: TRBV28
d_gene: .
CDR3aa: CASSATGTQNTGELFF
CDR3nt: TGTGCCAGCAGTGCGACCGGGACCCAGAACACCGGGGAGCTGTTTTTT

abundance: .
j_gene: TRBJ2-3
v_gene: TRBV10-3
d_gene: TRBD1
CDR3aa: CATQTGGVTDTQYF
CDR3nt: TGTGCCACCCAGACAGGGGGGGTCACAGATACGCAGTATTTT

abundance: .
j_gene: TRBJ2-7
v_gene: TRBV10-3
d_gene: TRBD2
CDR3aa: CAISPYSGSSYEQYF
CDR3nt: TGTGCCATCAGTCCCTATAGCGGGAGCTCCTACGAGCAGTACTTC

abundance: few
j_gene: TRBJ1-1
v_gene: TRBV10-3
d_gene: .
CDR3aa: CATTWGDQRTEAFF
CDR3nt: TGTGCCACCACGTGGGGGGACCAGAGGACTGAAGCTTTCTTT

abundance: .
j_gene: TRBJ2-7
v_gene: TRBV11-2
d_gene: TRBD2
CDR3aa: CASSLTLLPSGSSYEQYF
CDR3nt: TGTGCCAGCAGCTTAACCCTTCTACCAAGCGGGAGCTCCTACGAGCAGTACTTC

abundance: .
j_gene: TRBJ2-7
v_gene: TRBV7-9
d_gene: .
CDR3aa: CASTSYPAPSDRYF
CDR3nt: TGTGCCAGCACCTCTTACCCGGCTCCCTCTGATAGGTACTTC

abundance: .
j_gene: TRBJ2-1
v_gene: TRBV30
d_gene: .
CDR3aa: CAWSQGLKYEQFF
CDR3nt: TGTGCCTGGAGCCAGGGACTTAAGTACGAGCAGTTCTTC

abundance: once
j_gene: TRBJ2-7
v_gene: TRBV6-1
d_gene: .
CDR3aa: CASKEGALYEQYF
CDR3nt: TGTGCCAGCAAGGAGGGGGCGTTGTACGAGCAGTACTTC

abundance: few
j_gene: TRBJ2-4
v_gene: TRBV7-3
d_gene: TRBD1
CDR3aa: CASSPTQGSPIQYF
CDR3nt: TGTGCCAGCAGCCCAACACAGGGGTCCCCCATTCAGTACTTC

abundance: .
j_gene: TRBJ2-1
v_gene: TRBV2
d_gene: .
CDR3aa: CASSESGLTYNEQFF
CDR3nt: TGTGCCAGCAGTGAATCAGGGTTAACCTACAATGAGCAGTTCTTC

abundance: once
j_gene: TRBJ2-5
v_gene: TRBV18
d_gene: .
CDR3aa: CASSPNGRQETQYF
CDR3nt: TGTGCCAGCTCACCAAATGGAAGACAAGAGACCCAGTACTTC

abundance: .
j_gene: TRBJ2-2
v_gene: TRBV19
d_gene: TRBD2
CDR3aa: CASITGLAGPGTGELFF
CDR3nt: TGTGCCAGTATCACGGGGCTAGCGGGGCCTGGCACCGGGGAGCTGTTTTTT

abundance: .
j_gene: TRBJ2-5
v_gene: TRBV29-1
d_gene: .
CDR3aa: CSVIPRETQYF
CDR3nt: TGCAGCGTTATCCCCCGGGAGACCCAGTACTTC